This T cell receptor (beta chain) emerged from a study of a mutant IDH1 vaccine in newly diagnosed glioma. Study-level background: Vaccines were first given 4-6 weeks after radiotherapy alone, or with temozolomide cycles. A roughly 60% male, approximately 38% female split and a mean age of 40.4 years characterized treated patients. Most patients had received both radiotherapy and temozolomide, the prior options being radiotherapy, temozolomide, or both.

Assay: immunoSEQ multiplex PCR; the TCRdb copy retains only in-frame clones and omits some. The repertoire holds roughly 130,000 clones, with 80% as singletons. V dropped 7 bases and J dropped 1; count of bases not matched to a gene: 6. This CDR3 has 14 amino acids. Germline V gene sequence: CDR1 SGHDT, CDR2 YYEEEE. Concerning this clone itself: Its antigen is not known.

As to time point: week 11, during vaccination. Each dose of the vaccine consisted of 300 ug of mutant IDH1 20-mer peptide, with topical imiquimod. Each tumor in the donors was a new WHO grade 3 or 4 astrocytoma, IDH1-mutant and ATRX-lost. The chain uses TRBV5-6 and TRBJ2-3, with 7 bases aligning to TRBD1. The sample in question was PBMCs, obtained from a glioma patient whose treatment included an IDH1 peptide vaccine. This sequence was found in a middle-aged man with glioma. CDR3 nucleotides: TGTGCCAGCGGTAATACAGGGGGCACAGATACGCAGTATTTT. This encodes CASGNTGGTDTQYF.